One sample yielded the 3 T cell receptor beta chains listed below, sequenced in a study of T cells in Graves' hyperthyroidism and ophthalmopathy. Researchers amplified the TCR beta CDR3 regions from RNA transcripts. Initially, a first-round RT-PCR of the TCR CDR3 employed the HTBI primer set. Each CDR3 protein gets one entry after TCRdb re-called the multiplex PCR reads with MiXCR. The sample includes around 600,000 distinct CDR3 sequences, 15% to 18% of them seen just once. Sequenced material: blood. The receptors were gathered from a woman younger than 45 with Graves' hyperthyroidism.

The chain carries TRBV24-1 and TRBJ2-3; 10 nucleotides align to TRBD2. Germline CDR1 and CDR2: KGHDR and SFDVKD. Trimming took 2 bases from V and 0 from J; bases not matched to a gene: 4. The CDR3 sequence is 17 residues long. CDR3 residues: CATSDSVAGGSTDTQYF. CDR3 DNA sequence: TGTGCCACCAGTGATTCCGTAGCGGGAGGCAGCACAGATACGCAGTATTTT.

This clonotype was counted only a few times. The chain employs TRBV6-2 or TRBV6-3 and TRBJ2-3, with D tentatively TRBD2 (6 bases). Deletions cut 5 bases from V and 6 bases from J, with 15 bases between. The CDR3 is made up of 14 amino acids. Germline lookup yields CDR1 MNHEY and CDR2 SVGEGT. CDR3 bases: TGTGCCAGCAGTAACCCGGGGACTGTGGATACGCAGTATTTT. It is translated as CASSNPGTVDTQYF.

This clonotype came up many times. The chain has TRBV20-1 and TRBJ2-5; 8 nucleotides line up with TRBD1. V was pared by 3 bases and J by 4 bases, with 7 bases of the junction left unmatched. This CDR3 spans 14 amino acids. CDR1 DFQATT and CDR2 SNEGSKA come from the germline V gene (reference sequence). The CDR3 coding sequence is TGCAGTGCTAGTTTCAGGGGGCGCGTAGAGACCCAGTACTTC. Its protein product is CSASFRGRVETQYF.